These T cell receptor beta chains were read from a single sample in a study of blood T cells in healthy people across ages. Using its own MiXCR run on the 5' RACE reads, TCRdb lists one record per CDR3 protein. This table has 1,500,000 or so distinct CDR3 sequences, approximately 43% appearing once. Sequencing was done on a sample of blood. Source of these receptors: a young woman in good health. The conserved cysteine and the conserved F or W are not part of the CDR3 here.

j_call: TRBJ1-1; v_call: TRBV12-3/TRBV12-4; cdr3_aa: ASSHPRNEAF
j_call: TRBJ2-5; v_call: TRBV3-1; cdr3_aa: ASSQAGDYNEQY
j_call: TRBJ1-5; v_call: TRBV7-2; cdr3_aa: ASSVDRGNNQPQH
j_call: TRBJ2-4; v_call: TRBV7-9; cdr3_aa: ASSPLGGRAAKNIQY
j_call: TRBJ2-3; v_call: TRBV12-3/TRBV12-4; cdr3_aa: ASSLVGGTADTQY
j_call: TRBJ2-5; v_call: TRBV7-9; cdr3_aa: ASSLGSGQQETQY
j_call: TRBJ1-3; v_call: TRBV3-1; cdr3_aa: ASSSWTGQTGNTIY
j_call: TRBJ2-1; v_call: TRBV7-2; cdr3_aa: ASSPIDYWQRNEQF
j_call: TRBJ2-2; v_call: TRBV20-1; cdr3_aa: SAPGASGSRTGELF
j_call: TRBJ1-1; v_call: TRBV29-1; cdr3_aa: SVGRRGLSEAF
j_call: -; v_call: TRBV20-1; cdr3_aa: SGRSDTYEQY
j_call: TRBJ2-1; v_call: TRBV20-1; cdr3_aa: SASSHGGRANEQF
j_call: TRBJ2-7; v_call: TRBV15; cdr3_aa: ATSRGGQGSYEQY
j_call: TRBJ2-1; v_call: TRBV20-1; cdr3_aa: SASRPSGSNEQF
j_call: TRBJ2-4; v_call: TRBV19; cdr3_aa: ASSIGGQGIKNIQY
j_call: TRBJ2-5; v_call: TRBV9; cdr3_aa: ASSVDSGQETQY
j_call: TRBJ2-5; v_call: TRBV13; cdr3_aa: ASSLLSAGETQY
j_call: -; v_call: TRBV12-3/TRBV12-4; cdr3_aa: ASSRAGTGYEQY
j_call: TRBJ2-5; v_call: TRBV18; cdr3_aa: ASSGLAGVNEQY
j_call: TRBJ2-1; v_call: TRBV20-1; cdr3_aa: SARIRTGASYNEQF
j_call: TRBJ2-7; v_call: TRBV5-1; cdr3_aa: ASSMGLADTYEQY
j_call: TRBJ1-5; v_call: TRBV27; cdr3_aa: ASRRTGDNQPQH
j_call: TRBJ1-2; v_call: TRBV20-1; cdr3_aa: SAPGTPPPYGYT
j_call: TRBJ2-3; v_call: TRBV15; cdr3_aa: ATSRNRAPKADTQY
j_call: TRBJ2-1; v_call: TRBV25-1; cdr3_aa: ASRTGLSPNNEQF
j_call: TRBJ2-1; v_call: TRBV6-2/TRBV6-3; cdr3_aa: ASSYSARPSNEQF
j_call: TRBJ2-7; v_call: TRBV6-2/TRBV6-3; cdr3_aa: ASSGVIEQY
j_call: TRBJ2-1; v_call: TRBV20-1; cdr3_aa: SARDPVRSGRLDEQF
j_call: TRBJ2-1; v_call: TRBV3-1; cdr3_aa: ASSQFGGAYNEQF
j_call: TRBJ2-6; v_call: TRBV13; cdr3_aa: ASSRRGSGANVLT
j_call: TRBJ1-6; v_call: TRBV7-3; cdr3_aa: ASSTGFNSPLH
j_call: TRBJ1-4; v_call: TRBV11-2; cdr3_aa: ASTKGSTNEKLF
j_call: TRBJ2-7; v_call: TRBV12-3/TRBV12-4; cdr3_aa: ASSLSQPNEQY
j_call: TRBJ2-3; v_call: TRBV4-1; cdr3_aa: ASSQEPHSGAGTQY